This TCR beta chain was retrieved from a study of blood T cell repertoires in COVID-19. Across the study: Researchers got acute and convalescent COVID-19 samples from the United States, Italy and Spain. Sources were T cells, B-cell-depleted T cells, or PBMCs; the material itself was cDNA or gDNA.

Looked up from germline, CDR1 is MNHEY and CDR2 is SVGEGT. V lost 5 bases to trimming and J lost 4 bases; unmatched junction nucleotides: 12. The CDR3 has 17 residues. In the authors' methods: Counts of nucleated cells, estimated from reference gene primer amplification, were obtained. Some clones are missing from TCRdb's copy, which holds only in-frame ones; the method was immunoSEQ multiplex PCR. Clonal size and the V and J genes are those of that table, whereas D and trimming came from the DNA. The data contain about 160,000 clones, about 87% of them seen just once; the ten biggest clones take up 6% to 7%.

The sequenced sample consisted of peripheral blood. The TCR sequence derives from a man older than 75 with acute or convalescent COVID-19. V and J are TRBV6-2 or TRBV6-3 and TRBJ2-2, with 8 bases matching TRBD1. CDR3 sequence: CASSGSLTGVTTGELFF. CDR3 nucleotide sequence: TGTGCCAGCAGTGGGAGCCTGACAGGGGTTACCACCGGGGAGCTGTTTTTT.